A single sample is the source of the 17 T cell receptor beta chains below, sequenced in a study of CD8 T cells in Susac syndrome. Random hexamers were used to reverse transcribe the RNA input (about 0.5 to 1 ug). TCRdb re-analysed the immunoSEQ multiplex PCR reads in MiXCR, keeping a single row per CDR3 protein. The data show 150,000 to 200,000 distinct CDR3 sequences, 93% seen once. Sequencing was carried out using CD4+ T cells from PBMCs. The receptor set was obtained from a human donor in good health.

The chain couples TRBV3-1 to TRBJ2-5; unclear D gene. Germline CDR1 reads LGHDT; CDR2 reads YNNKEL (reference sequence). V was cut by 0 bases and J by 7 bases, with 15 bases left in between. The CDR3 consists of 15 residues. The CDR3 loop is CASSQDLTEGGTQYF. In DNA form, the CDR3 reads TGTGCCAGCAGCCAAGATTTAACTGAAGGTGGGACCCAGTACTTC.

This rearrangement joins TRBV3-1 to TRBJ2-3; D is ambiguous. This CDR3 spans 14 amino acids. V lost 1 base, J lost 4 bases, and 9 bases lay in between. The germline V gene encodes CDR1 LGHDT and CDR2 YNNKEL (reference sequence). For the CDR3, the DNA is TGTGCCAGCAGCCAAGGCGCTAGTTCAGATACGCAGTATTTT. Translation: CASSQGASSDTQYF.

The chain employs TRBV5-1 and TRBJ2-1; weak D call: TRBD2 (7 bases). Germline loops: CDR1 SGHRS, CDR2 YFSETQ. Trimming removed 0 bases at V and 7 bases at J, with 17 bases between. This CDR3 is built from 16 residues. CDR3 nucleotide sequence: TGCGCCAGCAGCTTGGGTCTTGGGGGGGGCATGAATGAGCAGTTCTTC. Translation gives CASSLGLGGGMNEQFF.

The J gene is TRBJ2-7, the V gene TRBV11-1; perhaps D is TRBD1 or TRBD2 (5 bases each). Trimming cost V 4 bases and J 2 bases, with 15 bases left between them. CDR1 and CDR2 from the germline V gene are SGHAT and FQDESV (reference sequence). There are 15 residues in the CDR3. CDR3 in DNA: TGTGCCAGCAGCTGGACTGCCGGGACCACCTACGAGCAGTACTTC. This gives the protein CASSWTAGTTYEQYF.

This sequence joins TRBV5-6 and TRBJ1-2; D not certain. Between the trimmed V and J ends, which lost 0 bases and 3 bases, there was a span of 9 bases. The CDR3 runs 14 residues. Germline V CDR1 and CDR2: SGHDT, YYEEEE. The CDR3 here is CASSLDEGYYGYTF. The CDR3 region has the DNA TGTGCCAGCAGCTTGGATGAGGGCTACTATGGCTACACCTTC.

The chain has TRBV12-5 and TRBJ2-5; D uncertain. Germline lookup yields CDR1 LGHNT and CDR2 FRNRAP. The CDR3 totals 13 residues. V lost 3 bases and J 3 bases, leaving 8 bases between the germline ends. CDR3 region: CASGFNPEETQYF. The CDR3 coding sequence is TGTGCTAGTGGTTTTAACCCAGAAGAGACCCAGTACTTC.

The CDR3 protein is CASSLRSSETQYF. The CDR3 nucleotides read TGTGCCAGCAGCCTGCGGTCCTCTGAGACCCAGTACTTC. The chain joins TRBV3-1 to TRBJ2-5; D is uncertain. V lost 4 bases, J lost 5 bases, and 11 bases lay in between. Germline CDR1 LGHDT, CDR2 YNNKEL (reference sequence). CDR3 length: 13 amino acids.

This clonotype was detected once. The rearrangement joins TRBV20-1 to TRBJ2-5; D tentatively fits TRBD1 or TRBD2 (5 bases each). This CDR3 is 13 amino acids long. The V end was cut by 3 bases, the J end by 4 bases, with 12 bases between. The V gene's germline CDR1 is DFQATT and CDR2 SNEGSKA (reference sequence). The CDR3 reads CSASLDSGETQYF. As DNA, the CDR3 is TGCAGTGCTAGTCTCGACAGCGGAGAGACCCAGTACTTC.

The chain uses TRBV9 and TRBJ1-1, with TRBD1 identical over 8 bases. V shed 4 bases and J 3 bases; nucleotides not matched to a gene: 5. CDR1 and CDR2 (germline): SGDLS, YYNGEE. This CDR3 comprises 14 residues. The CDR3 is CASSRQTGDTEAFF. CDR3 nucleotide sequence: TGTGCCAGCAGCCGCCAGACAGGGGACACTGAAGCTTTCTTT.

The V gene is TRBV27, the J gene TRBJ2-3; tentatively, D is TRBD2 (5 bases). CDR3 length equals 13 residues. Trimming cost V 5 bases and J 4 bases, with 10 bases left between them. CDR1 and CDR2 (germline): MNHEY, SMNVEV (reference sequence). The CDR3 DNA is TGTGCCAGCAGTCCCCTAGCAGCAGATACGCAGTATTTT. It specifies CASSPLAADTQYF.

This clonotype was counted a single time. This rearrangement joins TRBV12-3 or TRBV12-4 to TRBJ2-2; no clear D. With 3 bases removed from V and 7 bases from J, the gap between germline ends came to 3 bases. The CDR3 contains 11 residues. In DNA, the CDR3 is TGTGCCAGCAGTTTTCACGGGGAGCTGTTTTTT. Translated, it gives CASSFHGELFF.

The chain combines TRBV7-3 with TRBJ2-4, with 13 nucleotides matching TRBD2. V dropped 3 bases and J dropped 3; count of bases not matched to a gene: 2. The CDR3 has 16 amino acids. The V gene's germline CDR1 is SGHTA and CDR2 FQGTGA. CDR3 sequence reads: CASSLGLAGIKNIQYF. Written as DNA, the CDR3 is TGTGCCAGCAGCTTGGGACTAGCGGGGATCAAAAACATTCAGTACTTC.

This chain uses TRBV14 with TRBJ1-5; no definite D call. Germline CDR1 is SGHDN and CDR2 is FVKESK. V lost 3 bases and J 4 bases, leaving 7 bases between the germline ends. This CDR3 contains 13 residues. This chain's CDR3 is CASSQTRNQPQHF. In DNA, the CDR3 is TGTGCCAGCAGCCAGACCCGAAATCAGCCCCAGCATTTT.

The chain has TRBV5-1 and TRBJ2-7; TRBD2 matches 8 bases. CDR1 and CDR2 (germline): SGHRS, YFSETQ. V lost 4 bases and J lost 6; bases outside the gene matches: 15. The CDR3 consists of 16 residues. This chain's CDR3 is CASSRGGIGGESEQYF. The CDR3 coding sequence is TGCGCCAGCAGCCGGGGGGGAATTGGAGGGGAGTCCGAGCAGTACTTC.

The rearrangement joins TRBV20-1 to TRBJ2-3; 7 bases are a match to TRBD2. V shed 4 bases and J 4 bases; nucleotides not matched to a gene: 5. The CDR3 extends over 13 amino acids. Germline CDR1 DFQATT, CDR2 SNEGSKA (reference sequence). DNA for the CDR3: TGCAGTGCTAAAAAGCGGGGACCAGATACGCAGTATTTT. Protein: CSAKKRGPDTQYF.

V usage is TRBV5-1 and J usage is TRBJ2-2; unclear D gene. The ends were cut back, 5 bases at V and 6 bases at J, with 17 bases in the middle. CDR1 SGHRS and CDR2 YFSETQ come from the germline V gene. This CDR3 is built from 15 residues. CDR3 DNA sequence: TGCGCCAGCAGTCCGAACCTAGAGGCGGCCGGGGAGCTGTTTTTT. As protein: CASSPNLEAAGELFF.

The gene calls are TRBV12-3 or TRBV12-4 and TRBJ2-7; D assignment may be TRBD1 or TRBD2 (5 bases each). The germline V and J ends were trimmed by 6 bases and 8 bases, with 14 bases remaining between them. The CDR3 sequence is 12 residues long. DNA of the CDR3: TGTGCCAGCAGCCCATGGGACCACAAGCAGTACTTC. Residues: CASSPWDHKQYF.